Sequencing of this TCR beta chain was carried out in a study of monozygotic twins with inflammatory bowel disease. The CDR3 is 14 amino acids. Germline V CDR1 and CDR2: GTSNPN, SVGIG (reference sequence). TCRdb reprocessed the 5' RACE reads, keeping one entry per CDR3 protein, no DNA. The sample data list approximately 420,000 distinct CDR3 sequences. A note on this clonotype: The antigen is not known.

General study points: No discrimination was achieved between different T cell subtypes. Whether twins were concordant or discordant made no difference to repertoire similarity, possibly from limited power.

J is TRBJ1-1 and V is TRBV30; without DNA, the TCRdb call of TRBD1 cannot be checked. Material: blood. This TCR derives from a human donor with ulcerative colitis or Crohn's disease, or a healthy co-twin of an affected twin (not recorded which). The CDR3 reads CAWSGRGGPRGAFF.